Listed below are T cell receptor beta chains from one sample, sequenced in a study of cytomegalovirus exposure and HLA in healthy donors. The method was immunoSEQ multiplex PCR; TCRdb's version includes in-frame clones alone and lacks a portion of them. The sample lists approximately 130,000 clones; around three fifths were seen once. Sequencing input: PBMCs. Receptor source: a woman aged 40 to 50 in good health and CMV-seronegative. Each CDR3 is given with its conserved first and last residue. The D gene is left open where the match is weak. The size of a clone is reported for some rows only, either as once, few or many, or as a class for expanded clones.

16,TRBJ2-7,TRBV9,TRBD2,.,CASSAGLWDYSYEQYF,TGTGCCAGCAGCGCAGGCCTATGGGACTACTCCTACGAGCAGTACTTC
18,TRBJ1-1,TRBV4-2,TRBD1,.,CASSQDRRDRGLETEASF,TGTGCCAGCAGCCAAGATAGGAGGGACAGGGGCCTGGAAACTGAAGCTTCCTTT
13,TRBJ2-7,TRBV27,TRBD2,.,CASSSYGGGEQYF,TGTGCCAGCAGTTCCTATGGGGGGGGCGAGCAGTACTTC
15,TRBJ2-3,TRBV18,.,.,CASALQGYSTDTQYF,TGTGCCAGCGCCTTACAGGGTTACAGCACAGATACGCAGTATTTT
14,TRBJ2-7,TRBV7-6,TRBD1,.,CASSPGQGFYEQYF,TGTGCCAGCAGTCCGGGACAGGGGTTCTACGAGCAGTACTTC
17,TRBJ2-3,TRBV7-2,TRBD2,.,CASSLELAGGGSDTQYF,TGTGCCAGCAGCTTAGAACTAGCGGGGGGAGGGTCAGATACGCAGTATTTT
15,TRBJ1-5,TRBV7-8,TRBD1,.,CASSSGQGTHQPQHF,TGTGCCAGCAGCTCTGGACAGGGAACGCATCAGCCCCAGCATTTT
15,TRBJ2-5,TRBV7-9,TRBD1,.,CASSFATGGRETQYF,TGTGCCAGCAGCTTCGCGACAGGGGGAAGGGAGACCCAGTACTTC
16,TRBJ1-4,TRBV4-1,.,.,CASSQERGALNEKLFF,TGCGCCAGCAGCCAAGAGCGGGGAGCCCTTAATGAAAAACTGTTTTTT
14,TRBJ2-7,TRBV5-6,TRBD1,few,CASSPDRRYYEQYF,TGTGCCAGCAGCCCGGACAGGCGCTACTACGAGCAGTACTTC